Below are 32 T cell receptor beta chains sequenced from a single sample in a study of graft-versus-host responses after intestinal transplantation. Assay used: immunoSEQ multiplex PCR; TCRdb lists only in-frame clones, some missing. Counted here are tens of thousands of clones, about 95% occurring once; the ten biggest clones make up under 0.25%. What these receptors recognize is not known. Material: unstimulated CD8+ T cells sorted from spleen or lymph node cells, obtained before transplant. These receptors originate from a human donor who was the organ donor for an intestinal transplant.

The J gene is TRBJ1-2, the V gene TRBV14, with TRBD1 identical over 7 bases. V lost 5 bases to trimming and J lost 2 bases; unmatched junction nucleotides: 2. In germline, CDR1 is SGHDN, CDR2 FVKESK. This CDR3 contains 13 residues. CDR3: CASSGTANYGYTF. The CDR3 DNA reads TGTGCCAGCAGCGGGACAGCCAACTATGGCTACACCTTC.

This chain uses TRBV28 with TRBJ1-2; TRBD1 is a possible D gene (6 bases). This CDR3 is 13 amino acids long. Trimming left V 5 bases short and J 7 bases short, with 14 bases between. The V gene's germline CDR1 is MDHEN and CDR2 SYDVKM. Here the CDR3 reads CASSQTGFGGYTF. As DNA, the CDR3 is TGTGCCAGCAGTCAGACAGGATTCGGTGGCTACACCTTC.

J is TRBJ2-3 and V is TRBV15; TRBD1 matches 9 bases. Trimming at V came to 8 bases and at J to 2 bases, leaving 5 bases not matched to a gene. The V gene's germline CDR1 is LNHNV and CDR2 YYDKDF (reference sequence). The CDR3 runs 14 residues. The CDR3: CATGRDRVTDTQYF. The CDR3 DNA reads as TGTGCCACCGGCCGGGACAGGGTCACAGATACGCAGTATTTT.

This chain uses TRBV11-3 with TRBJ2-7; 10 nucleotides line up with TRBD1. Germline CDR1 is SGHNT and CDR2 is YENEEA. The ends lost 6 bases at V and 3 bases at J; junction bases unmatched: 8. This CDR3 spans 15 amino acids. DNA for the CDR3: TGTGCCAGCAGTGGCGAGGGACAGGGGCACTACGAGCAGTACTTC. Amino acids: CASSGEGQGHYEQYF. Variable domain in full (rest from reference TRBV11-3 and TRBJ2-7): EAGVVQSPRYKIIEKKQPVAFWCNPISGHNTLYWYLQNLGQGPELLIRYENEEAVDDSQLPKDRFSAERLKGVDSTLKIQPAELGDSAVYLCASSGEGQGHYEQYFGPGTRLTVT.

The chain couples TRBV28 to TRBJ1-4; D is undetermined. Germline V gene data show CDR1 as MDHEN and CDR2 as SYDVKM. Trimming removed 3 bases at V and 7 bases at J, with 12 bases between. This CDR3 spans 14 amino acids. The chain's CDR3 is CASSFGEPGEKLFF. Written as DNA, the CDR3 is TGTGCCAGCAGTTTCGGTGAGCCGGGTGAAAAACTGTTTTTT. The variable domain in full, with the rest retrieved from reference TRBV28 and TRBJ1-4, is DVKVTQSSRYLVKRTGEKVFLECVQDMDHENMFWYRQDPGLGLRLIYFSYDVKMKEKGDIPEGYSVSREKKERFSLILESASTNQTSMYLCASSFGEPGEKLFFGSGTQLSVL.

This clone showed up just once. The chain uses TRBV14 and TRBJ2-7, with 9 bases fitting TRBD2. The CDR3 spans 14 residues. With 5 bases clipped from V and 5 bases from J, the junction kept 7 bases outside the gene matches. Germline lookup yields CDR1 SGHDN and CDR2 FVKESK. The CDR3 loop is CASSFLGLANEQYF. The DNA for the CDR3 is TGTGCCAGCAGCTTCCTGGGACTAGCTAACGAGCAGTACTTC.

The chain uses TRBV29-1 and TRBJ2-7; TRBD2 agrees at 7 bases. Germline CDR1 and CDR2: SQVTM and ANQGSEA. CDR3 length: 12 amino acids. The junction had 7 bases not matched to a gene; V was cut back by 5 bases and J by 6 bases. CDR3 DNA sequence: TGCAGCGTTCGAACGGGGGGAAGCGAGCAGTACTTC. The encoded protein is CSVRTGGSEQYF.

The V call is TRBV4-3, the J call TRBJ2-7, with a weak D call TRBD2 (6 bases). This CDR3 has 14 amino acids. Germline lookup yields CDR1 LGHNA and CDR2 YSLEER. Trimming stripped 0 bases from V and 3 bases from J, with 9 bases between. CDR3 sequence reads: CASSQDRGFYEQYF. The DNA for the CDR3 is TGCGCCAGCAGCCAAGATCGGGGGTTCTACGAGCAGTACTTC.

Here the CDR3 DNA reads TGTGCCAGCGGTACTAGCGGCAAGGATACGCAGTATTTT. Translation: CASGTSGKDTQYF. The V gene is TRBV6-5, the J gene TRBJ2-3, with 8 bases identical to TRBD2. The CDR3 is made up of 13 amino acids. The germline CDR1 and CDR2 sequences are MNHEY and SVGAGI. Trimming cost V 8 bases and J 6 bases; bases outside gene matches: 7.

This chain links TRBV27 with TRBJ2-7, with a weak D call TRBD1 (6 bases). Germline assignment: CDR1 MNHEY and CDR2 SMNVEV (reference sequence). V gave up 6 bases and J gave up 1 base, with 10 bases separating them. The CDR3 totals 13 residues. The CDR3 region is CASSVTGSYEQYF. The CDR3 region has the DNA TGTGCCAGCAGCGTGACAGGTTCCTACGAGCAGTACTTC.

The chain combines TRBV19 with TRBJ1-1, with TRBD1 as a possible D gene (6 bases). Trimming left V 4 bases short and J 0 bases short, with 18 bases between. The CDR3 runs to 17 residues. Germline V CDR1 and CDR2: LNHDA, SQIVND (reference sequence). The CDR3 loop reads CASSTYGTPAMNTEAFF. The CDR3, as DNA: TGTGCCAGTAGTACCTACGGGACACCGGCCATGAACACTGAAGCTTTCTTT.

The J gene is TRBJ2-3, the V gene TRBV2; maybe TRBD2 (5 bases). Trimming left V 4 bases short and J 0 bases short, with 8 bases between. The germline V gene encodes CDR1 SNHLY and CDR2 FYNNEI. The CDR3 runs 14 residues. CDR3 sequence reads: CASSVGGSTDTQYF. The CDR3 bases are TGTGCCAGCAGTGTAGGAGGTAGCACAGATACGCAGTATTTT.

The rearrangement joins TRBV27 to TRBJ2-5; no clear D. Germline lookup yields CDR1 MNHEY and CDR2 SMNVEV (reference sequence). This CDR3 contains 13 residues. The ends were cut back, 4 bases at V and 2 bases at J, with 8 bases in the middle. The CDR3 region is CASSCGFQETQYF. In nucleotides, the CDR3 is TGTGCCAGCAGTTGCGGATTTCAAGAGACCCAGTACTTC.

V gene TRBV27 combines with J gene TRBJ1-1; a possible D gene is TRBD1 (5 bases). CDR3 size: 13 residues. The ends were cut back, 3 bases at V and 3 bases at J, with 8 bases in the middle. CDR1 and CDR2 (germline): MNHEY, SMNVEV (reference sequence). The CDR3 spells CASSFSGDTEAFF. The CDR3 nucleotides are TGTGCCAGCAGTTTCTCGGGGGACACTGAAGCTTTCTTT.

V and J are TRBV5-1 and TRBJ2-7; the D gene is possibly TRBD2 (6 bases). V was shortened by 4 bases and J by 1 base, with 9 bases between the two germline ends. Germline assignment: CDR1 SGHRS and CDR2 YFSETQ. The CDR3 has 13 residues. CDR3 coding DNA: TGCGCCAGCAGCCTAGCGACTTCCTACGAGCAGTACTTC. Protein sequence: CASSLATSYEQYF.

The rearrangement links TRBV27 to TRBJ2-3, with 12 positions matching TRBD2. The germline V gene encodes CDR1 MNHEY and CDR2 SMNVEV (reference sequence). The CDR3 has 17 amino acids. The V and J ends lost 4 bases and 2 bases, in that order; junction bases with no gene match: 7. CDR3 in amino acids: CASSSTLAGGPTDTQYF. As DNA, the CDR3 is TGTGCCAGCAGTTCGACCCTAGCGGGGGGGCCCACAGATACGCAGTATTTT.

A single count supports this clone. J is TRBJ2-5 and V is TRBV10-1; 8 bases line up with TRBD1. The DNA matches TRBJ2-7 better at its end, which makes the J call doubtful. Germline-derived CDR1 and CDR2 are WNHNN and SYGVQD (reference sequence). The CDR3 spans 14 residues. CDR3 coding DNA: TGCGCCAGCAGTGTAGGGACAGGAGGATACGAGCAGTACTTC. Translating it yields CASSVGTGGYEQYF.

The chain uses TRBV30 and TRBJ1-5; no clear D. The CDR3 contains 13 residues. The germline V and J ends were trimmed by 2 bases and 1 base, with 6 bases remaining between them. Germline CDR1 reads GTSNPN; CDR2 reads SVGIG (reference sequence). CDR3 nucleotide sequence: TGTGCCTGGAGTCTCAGGAGCAATCAGCCCCAGCATTTT. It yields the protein CAWSLRSNQPQHF.

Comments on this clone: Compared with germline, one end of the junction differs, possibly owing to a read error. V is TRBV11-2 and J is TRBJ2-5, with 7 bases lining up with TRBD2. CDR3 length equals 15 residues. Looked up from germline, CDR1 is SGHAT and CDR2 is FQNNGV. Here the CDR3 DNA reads TGTGCCAGCAGCCCTCACTCCGCCCTCAGCGGGGCCCCCGACTTC. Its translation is CASSPHSALSGAPDF. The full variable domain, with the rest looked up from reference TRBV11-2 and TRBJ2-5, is EAGVAQSPRYKIIEKRQSVAFWCNPISGHATLYWYQQILGQGPKLLIQFQNNGVVDDSQLPKDRFSAERLKGVDSTLKIQPAKLEDSAVYLCASSPHSALSGAPDFGPGTRLLVL.

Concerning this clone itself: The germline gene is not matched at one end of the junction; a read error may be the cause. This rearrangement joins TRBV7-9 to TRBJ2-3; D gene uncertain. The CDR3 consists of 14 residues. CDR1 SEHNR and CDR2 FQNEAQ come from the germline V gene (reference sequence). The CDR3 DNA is TGTGCCAGCAGTTTAGAGTACATCACAGATACGCAGTATTTT. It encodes CASSLEYITDTQYF. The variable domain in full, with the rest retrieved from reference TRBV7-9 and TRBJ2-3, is DTGVSQNPRHKITKRGQNVTFRCDPISEHNRLYWYRQTLGQGPEFLTYFQNEAQLEKSRLLSDRFSAERPKGSFSTLEIQRTEQGDSAMYLCASSLEYITDTQYFGPGTRLTVL.

The CDR3 sequence: CASGGDSSYEQYF. In DNA, the CDR3 is TGTGCCAGCGGGGGGGACAGCTCCTACGAGCAGTACTTC. The J gene is TRBJ2-7, the V gene TRBV6-6; D assignment may be TRBD1 or TRBD2 (7 bases each). Germline values: CDR1 MNHNY, CDR2 SVGAGI (reference sequence). Trimming left V 8 bases short and J 0 bases short, with 11 bases between. CDR3 size: 13 residues.

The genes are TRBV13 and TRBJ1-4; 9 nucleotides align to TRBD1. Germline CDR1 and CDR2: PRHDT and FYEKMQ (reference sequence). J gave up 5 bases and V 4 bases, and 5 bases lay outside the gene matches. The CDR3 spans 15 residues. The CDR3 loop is CASSSSGTGNEKLFF. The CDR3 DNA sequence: TGTGCCAGCAGCTCTTCCGGGACAGGGAATGAAAAACTGTTTTTT.

Here the CDR3 DNA reads TGTGCCAGCAGCTTTACAGGGGAGGACGAGCAGTACTTC. Translated, it gives CASSFTGEDEQYF. The genes are TRBV5-4 and TRBJ2-7, with D perhaps matching TRBD1 (7 bases). Trimming removed 2 bases at V and 5 bases at J, with 11 bases between. The V gene's germline CDR1 is SGHNT and CDR2 YYREEE (reference sequence). The CDR3 loop spans 13 amino acids. The full variable domain, completed using reference TRBV5-4 and TRBJ2-7, is ETGVTQSPTHLIKTRGQQVTLRCSSQSGHNTVSWYQQALGQGPQFIFQYYREEENGRGNFPPRFSGLQFPNYSSELNVNALELDDSALYLCASSFTGEDEQYFGPGTRLTVT.

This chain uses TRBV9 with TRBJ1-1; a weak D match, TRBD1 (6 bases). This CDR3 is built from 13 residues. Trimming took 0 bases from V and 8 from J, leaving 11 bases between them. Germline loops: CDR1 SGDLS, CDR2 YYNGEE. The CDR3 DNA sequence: TGTGCCAGCAGCGTAGGTGGGGGCCAAGAAGCTTTCTTT. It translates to CASSVGGGQEAFF.

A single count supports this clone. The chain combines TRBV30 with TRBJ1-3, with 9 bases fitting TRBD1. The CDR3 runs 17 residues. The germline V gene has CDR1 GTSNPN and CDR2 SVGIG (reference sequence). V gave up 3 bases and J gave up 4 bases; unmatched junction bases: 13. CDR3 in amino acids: CAWRWAEQGARGNTIYF. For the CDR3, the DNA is TGTGCCTGGAGGTGGGCCGAACAGGGGGCGCGAGGAAACACCATATATTTT.

The CDR3 DNA reads TGTGCCAGCAGCTTGGGGACCGGGACAGGAGTTGAGTGGGCCAAAAACATTCAGTACTTC. This gives the protein CASSLGTGTGVEWAKNIQYF. V usage is TRBV13 and J usage is TRBJ2-4; 8 bases match TRBD1. CDR1 is PRHDT and CDR2 is FYEKMQ in the germline V gene (reference sequence). The CDR3 loop spans 20 amino acids. V was clipped by 3 bases and J by 1 base; unmatched bases: 17.

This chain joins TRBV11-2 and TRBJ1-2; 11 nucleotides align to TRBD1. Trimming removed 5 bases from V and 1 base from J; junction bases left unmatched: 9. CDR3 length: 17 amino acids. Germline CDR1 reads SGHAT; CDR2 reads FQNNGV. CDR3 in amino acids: CASSAVAGTGGNYGYTF. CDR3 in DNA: TGTGCCAGCAGCGCAGTGGCCGGGACAGGGGGTAACTATGGCTACACCTTC.

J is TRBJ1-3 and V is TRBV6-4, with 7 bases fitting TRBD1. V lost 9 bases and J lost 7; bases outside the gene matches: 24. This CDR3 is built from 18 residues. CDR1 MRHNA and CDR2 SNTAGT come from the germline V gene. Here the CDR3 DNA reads TGTGCCAGGCAGCGGGACAGCCCAGCGGGGCGAAGCGGGAACACCATATATTTT. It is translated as CARQRDSPAGRSGNTIYF.

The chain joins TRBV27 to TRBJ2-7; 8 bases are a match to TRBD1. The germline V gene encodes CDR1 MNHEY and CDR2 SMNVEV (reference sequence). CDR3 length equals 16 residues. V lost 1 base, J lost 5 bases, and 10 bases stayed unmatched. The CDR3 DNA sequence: TGTGCCAGCAGTTTATTCCAGGGGGCGAAAGTACACGAGCAGTACTTC. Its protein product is CASSLFQGAKVHEQYF.

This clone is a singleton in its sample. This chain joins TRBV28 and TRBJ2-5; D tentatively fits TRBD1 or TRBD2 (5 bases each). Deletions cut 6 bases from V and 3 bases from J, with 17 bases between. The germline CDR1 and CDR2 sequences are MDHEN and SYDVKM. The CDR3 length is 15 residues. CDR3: CASSIHEGLKETQYF. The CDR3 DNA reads TGTGCCAGCAGCATACACGAGGGGTTAAAAGAGACCCAGTACTTC.

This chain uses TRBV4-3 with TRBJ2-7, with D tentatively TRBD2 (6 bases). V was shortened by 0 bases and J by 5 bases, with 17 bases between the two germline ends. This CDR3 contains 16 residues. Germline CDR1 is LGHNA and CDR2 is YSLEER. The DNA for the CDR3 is TGCGCCAGCAGCCAAGAAACTGCGGGGTACAGCCACGAGCAGTACTTC. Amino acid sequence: CASSQETAGYSHEQYF.

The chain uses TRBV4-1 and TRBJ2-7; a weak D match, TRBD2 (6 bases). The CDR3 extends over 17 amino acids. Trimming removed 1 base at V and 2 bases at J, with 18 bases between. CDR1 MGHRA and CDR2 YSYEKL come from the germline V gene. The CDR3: CASSQVSRRDLTYEQYF. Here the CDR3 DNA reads TGCGCCAGCAGCCAAGTCTCTCGGCGGGATCTAACCTACGAGCAGTACTTC.